Presented here are 29 T cell receptor beta chains from one specimen sequenced in a study of T cell responses to AZD1222 COVID-19 vaccine. Sequenced by immunoSEQ multiplex PCR; TCRdb stores in-frame clones only, minus some. Of about 140,000 clones listed, more than 85% are singletons. The specimen was peripheral blood, collected 28 days after the second AZD1222 dose. All receptors derive from an adult who received the AZD1222 COVID-19 vaccine.

The chain uses TRBV19 and TRBJ1-2; 8 bases line up with TRBD1. J gave up 4 bases and V 5 bases, and 9 bases lay outside the gene matches. The CDR3 length is 15 residues. The germline CDR1 and CDR2 sequences are LNHDA and SQIVND (reference sequence). CDR3: CASSQGQGISYGYTF. CDR3 DNA sequence: TGTGCCAGTAGTCAAGGACAGGGAATTAGCTATGGCTACACCTTC.

V and J are TRBV9 and TRBJ1-6; no definite D call. Germline V lookup: CDR1 SGDLS, CDR2 YYNGEE. The CDR3 runs 14 residues. Trimming stripped 4 bases from V and 14 bases from J, with 19 bases between. CDR3 in amino acids: CASSPPTDTGALHF. The CDR3 DNA follows: TGTGCCAGCAGCCCTCCTACTGACACCGGGGCCCTCCACTTT.

The chain recombines TRBV15 with TRBJ2-7; D unresolved. Per the germline V gene, CDR1 is LNHNV and CDR2 is YYDKDF (reference sequence). V lost 1 base and J lost 2, with 6 bases in between. The CDR3 has 13 residues. CDR3 bases: TGTGCCACCAGCAGAGCTGGGACCTACGAGCAGTACTTC. It encodes CATSRAGTYEQYF.

The chain couples TRBV7-2 to TRBJ1-2, with TRBD1 matching over 7 bases. The CDR3 has 16 amino acids. V was pared by 1 base and J by 5 bases, with 10 bases of the junction left unmatched. Looked up from germline, CDR1 is SGHTA and CDR2 is FQGNSA. CDR3 region: CASSLGATGAGYGYTF. The CDR3 DNA sequence: TGTGCCAGCAGCTTAGGGGCCACAGGGGCAGGTTATGGCTACACCTTC.

This clone was recorded once. The V call is TRBV6-1, the J call TRBJ1-1; D is undetermined. Germline CDR1 reads MNHNS; CDR2 reads SASEGT. Trimming took off 2 bases at V and 3 bases at J, with 10 bases between the two ends. The CDR3 length is 14 residues. CDR3 in DNA: TGTGCCAGCAGTGAATCGTTCCAATACACTGAAGCTTTCTTT. Encoded protein: CASSESFQYTEAFF.

The chain is built from TRBV18 and TRBJ2-6; perhaps TRBD2 as D (6 bases). The CDR3 is 17 residues long. CDR1 and CDR2 from the germline V gene are KGHSH and LQKENI. V was clipped by 1 base and J by 0 bases, with 10 bases between them. CDR3 region: CASSPLLANSGANVLTF. DNA of the CDR3: TGTGCCAGCTCACCACTGCTAGCGAACTCTGGGGCCAACGTCCTGACTTTC.

The chain recombines TRBV5-4 with TRBJ2-7; 13 bases line up with TRBD2. This CDR3 region has 15 residues. From germline, CDR1 is SGHNT and CDR2 YYREEE (reference sequence). V was clipped by 3 bases and J by 3 bases; unmatched bases: 3. The CDR3 DNA is TGTGCCAGCAGCTGGACTAGCGGGAGTCTCTACGAGCAGTACTTC. Its protein is CASSWTSGSLYEQYF.

The V and J genes are TRBV5-3 and TRBJ2-3; 8 bases are shared with TRBD1. TRBV5-3 qualifies as an ORF whose function is uncertain. V shed 5 bases, J shed 9 bases, and the junction held 5 bases outside the gene matches. This CDR3 spans 12 amino acids. CDR3 in amino acids: CARRPGQDTQYF. CDR3 DNA sequence: TGTGCCAGAAGGCCGGGACAGGACACGCAGTATTTT.

This clone has more than one count but fewer than ten. This chain uses TRBV2 with TRBJ2-3, with 10 positions matching TRBD2. Germline lookup yields CDR1 SNHLY and CDR2 FYNNEI. With V trimmed by 6 bases and J by 5 bases, 8 bases remained unmatched. This CDR3 region has 15 residues. CDR3 coding DNA: TGTGCCAGCAGGGCTAGCGGGGGTACTCGAGATACGCAGTATTTT. Translating gives CASRASGGTRDTQYF.

V is TRBV6-5 and J is TRBJ1-5; a possible D gene is TRBD1 (6 bases). The CDR3 consists of 15 residues. Trimming took 0 bases from V and 6 from J, leaving 12 bases between them. Looked up from germline, CDR1 is MNHEY and CDR2 is SVGAGI. The CDR3 protein is CASSYSGRGSQPQHF. In nucleotides, the CDR3 is TGTGCCAGCAGTTACTCGGGCAGGGGCAGTCAGCCCCAGCATTTT.

V gene TRBV12-3 or TRBV12-4 combines with J gene TRBJ1-2; D is undetermined. Trimming shortened V by 7 bases and J by 7 bases, and 13 bases separated the two germline ends. This CDR3 comprises 12 residues. CDR3 loop: CASTQGFPGYTF. The CDR3 DNA is TGTGCCAGCACCCAAGGATTTCCTGGCTACACCTTC.

V and J are TRBV7-8 and TRBJ1-2; no clear D. The V gene lost 0 bases and the J gene lost 3 bases, with 8 bases spanning the gap. Per the germline V gene, CDR1 is SGHVS and CDR2 is FQNEAQ. The CDR3 length is 14 residues. This CDR3 reads CASSLAEIDYGYTF. CDR3 bases: TGTGCCAGCAGCTTAGCCGAAATTGACTATGGCTACACCTTC.

The chain is built from TRBV7-6 and TRBJ2-1, with D possibly TRBD2 on 5 matching bases. The CDR3 runs 15 residues. Germline CDR1 reads SGHVS; CDR2 reads FNYEAQ. The V end was cut by 2 bases, the J end by 5 bases, with 13 bases between. CDR3 sequence: CASSLSRNGDNEQFF. The CDR3 DNA is TGTGCCAGCAGCTTATCTAGAAACGGGGACAATGAGCAGTTCTTC.

The rearrangement joins TRBV29-1 to TRBJ2-7, with D perhaps TRBD1 or TRBD2 (6 bases each). Germline CDR1 SQVTM, CDR2 ANQGSEA. The CDR3 spans 13 residues. V dropped 5 bases and J dropped 6 bases, with 17 bases sitting between them. The CDR3 DNA is TGCAGCGTTATGAGGGGGGTTCTAAGCGAGCAGTACTTC. The encoded protein is CSVMRGVLSEQYF.

This rearrangement joins TRBV6-6 to TRBJ1-5; D is uncertain. Per the germline V gene, CDR1 is MNHNY and CDR2 is SVGAGI (reference sequence). The length of the CDR3 is 19 residues. Trimming stripped 5 bases from V and 4 bases from J, with 27 bases between. CDR3 amino acids: CASSHPTSREGLANQPQHF. As DNA, the CDR3 is TGTGCCAGCAGTCATCCAACGTCCCGGGAAGGATTAGCAAATCAGCCCCAGCATTTT.

V is TRBV4-3 and J is TRBJ1-4; D is uncertain. V was clipped by 0 bases and J by 0 bases, with 5 bases between them. Germline V CDR1 and CDR2: LGHNA, YSLEER. The CDR3 consists of 15 residues. This chain's CDR3 is CASSQETSTNEKLFF. The CDR3 bases are TGCGCCAGCAGCCAAGAAACTTCAACTAATGAAAAACTGTTTTTT.

The rearrangement links TRBV5-1 to TRBJ1-5; no reliable D call. The CDR3 spans 15 residues. Germline assignment: CDR1 SGHRS and CDR2 YFSETQ. The V gene lost 0 bases and the J gene lost 6 bases, with 13 bases spanning the gap. Written as DNA, the CDR3 is TGCGCCAGCAGCTTGGGTCCCCTAAGGAGTCAGCCCCAGCATTTT. This translates into CASSLGPLRSQPQHF.

This chain uses TRBV7-8 with TRBJ2-2, with a tentative D call TRBD1 (5 bases). Per germline, CDR1 SGHVS and CDR2 FQNEAQ. The CDR3 runs to 15 residues. Trimming took 8 bases from V and 7 from J, leaving 20 bases between them. The CDR3 sequence is CASASRTSYLGELFF. For the CDR3, the DNA is TGTGCCAGCGCCTCTCGGACATCCTATCTCGGGGAGCTGTTTTTT.

J is TRBJ1-2 and V is TRBV28, with a possible D match to TRBD1 (5 bases). The CDR3 sequence is 16 residues long. V lost 6 bases to trimming and J lost 0 bases, with 17 bases between them. Looked up from germline, CDR1 is MDHEN and CDR2 is SYDVKM. The CDR3: CASRTPGHAANYGYTF. DNA for the CDR3: TGTGCCAGCAGAACACCCGGACATGCAGCTAACTATGGCTACACCTTC.

The rearrangement uses TRBV18 and TRBJ2-3, with 8 positions matching TRBD1. V trimming: 3 bases; J trimming: 4 bases; junction bases outside the gene matches: 6. The V gene's germline CDR1 is KGHSH and CDR2 LQKENI. This CDR3 has 15 amino acids. CDR3 sequence (DNA): TGTGCCAGCTCACCGCAGGGGGCTTCGGCAGATACGCAGTATTTT. This encodes CASSPQGASADTQYF.

This clone was seen a handful of times. The rearrangement links TRBV7-2 to TRBJ1-2, with D tentatively TRBD1 (6 bases). CDR1 is SGHTA and CDR2 is FQGNSA in the germline V gene. The CDR3 consists of 15 residues. The V end lost 5 bases, the J end lost 8 bases, and 21 bases lay between the germline ends. The DNA of the CDR3 is TGTGCCAGCAGCGCACAGGGTTCCTTAGGCGGAGGCTACACCTTC. It specifies CASSAQGSLGGGYTF.

The chain has TRBV14 and TRBJ2-5; D remains unclear. CDR3 length equals 13 residues. The V and J ends lost 1 base and 3 bases respectively, with 6 bases between them. CDR1 and CDR2 from the germline V gene are SGHDN and FVKESK. The CDR3: CASSQGGEETQYF. The CDR3 nucleotides read TGTGCCAGCAGCCAAGGTGGAGAAGAGACCCAGTACTTC.

V is TRBV4-2 and J is TRBJ2-2, with D possibly called TRBD1 or TRBD2 (5 bases each). The CDR3 sequence is 14 residues long. V lost 8 bases to trimming and J lost 6 bases, with 16 bases between them. Germline values: CDR1 LGHNA, CDR2 YNFKEQ. CDR3 protein: CASERGGGAGELFF. In nucleotides, the CDR3 is TGTGCCAGCGAGAGGGGCGGCGGAGCCGGGGAGCTGTTTTTT.

V usage is TRBV2 and J usage is TRBJ2-5, with 13 bases lining up with TRBD2. Germline V CDR1 and CDR2: SNHLY, FYNNEI. V gave up 6 bases and J gave up 3 bases; unmatched junction bases: 7. The CDR3 runs 16 residues. CDR3 region: CASSDLGLAGEETQYF. The CDR3, as DNA: TGTGCCAGCAGCGACCTAGGACTAGCGGGGGAAGAGACCCAGTACTTC.

The J gene is TRBJ1-5, the V gene TRBV2; possible D gene TRBD1, 5 bases. The V and J ends lost 7 bases and 2 bases respectively, with 18 bases between them. CDR1 is SNHLY, CDR2 FYNNEI, per germline. CDR3 length equals 16 residues. DNA for the CDR3: TGTGCCAGCAACGGGGCAGGGTCGATAGGCAATCAGCCCCAGCATTTT. Its translation is CASNGAGSIGNQPQHF.

The chain couples TRBV7-6 to TRBJ2-7, with TRBD2 matching 8 bases. V lost 4 bases to trimming and J lost 3 bases; unmatched junction nucleotides: 11. The CDR3 totals 16 residues. Germline V lookup: CDR1 SGHVS, CDR2 FNYEAQ. The CDR3: CASSSVKGLGVYEQYF. In nucleotides, the CDR3 is TGTGCCAGCAGCTCCGTTAAGGGACTAGGTGTCTACGAGCAGTACTTC.

The V call is TRBV7-9, the J call TRBJ1-1; D might be TRBD1 (6 bases). Germline values: CDR1 SEHNR, CDR2 FQNEAQ (reference sequence). CDR3 size: 15 residues. Trimming shortened V by 2 bases and J by 0 bases, and 10 bases separated the two germline ends. CDR3 DNA sequence: TGTGCCAGCAGCTTAATGGGACACTTGAACACTGAAGCTTTCTTT. This sequence encodes CASSLMGHLNTEAFF.

The chain recombines TRBV3-1 (or the pseudogene TRBV3-2) with TRBJ1-2; TRBD1 matches 9 bases. The CDR3 is made up of 15 amino acids. Looked up from germline, CDR1 is LGHDT and CDR2 is YNNKEL (reference sequence). V shed 2 bases, J shed 6 bases, and the junction held 7 bases outside the gene matches. CDR3 region: CASSQFGGQGNGYTF. The CDR3 coding sequence is TGTGCCAGCAGCCAATTCGGGGGACAGGGCAATGGCTACACCTTC.

The chain uses TRBV28 and TRBJ1-6; 7 nucleotides agree with TRBD1. Germline V gene lookup returns CDR1 MDHEN and CDR2 SYDVKM. V lost 6 bases to trimming and J lost 7 bases; unmatched junction nucleotides: 6. This CDR3 region has 14 residues. For the CDR3, the DNA is TGTGCCAGCAGGATAGACAGGGAGAATTCACCCCTCCACTTT. Translating gives CASRIDRENSPLHF.